This T cell receptor (beta chain) came from a study of T-cell memory formation after mild COVID-19. The study's findings and limits: Pre-infection memory contained some responding clones, which suggested that cross-reactive memory had joined. Clones that contracted from day 15 to 85 were balanced CD4/CD8, while later expanders leaned CD4+.

TCRdb re-called the 5' RACE reads through MiXCR, storing one row per CDR3 protein. The sample has a few hundred thousand distinct CDR3 sequences; 24% are singletons. This clonotype came up a few times. What it binds is not known. The V gene lost 5 bases and the J gene lost 10 bases, with 17 bases spanning the gap. The germline V gene encodes CDR1 SEHNR and CDR2 FQNEAQ (reference sequence). The CDR3 contains 13 residues. The chain recombines TRBV7-9 with TRBJ1-1; D might be TRBD1 (6 bases). The sample taken for sequencing was PBMCs or a T cell subset sorted from them (not recorded which). This TCR derives from an adult woman who had mild COVID-19 (a few samples of this study predate the infection). Cell type and time point are not known. CDR3 nucleotides: TGTGCCAGCAGCGTTCTGGGGGGCGCTTCAGCTTTCTTT. Its translation: CASSVLGGASAFF.